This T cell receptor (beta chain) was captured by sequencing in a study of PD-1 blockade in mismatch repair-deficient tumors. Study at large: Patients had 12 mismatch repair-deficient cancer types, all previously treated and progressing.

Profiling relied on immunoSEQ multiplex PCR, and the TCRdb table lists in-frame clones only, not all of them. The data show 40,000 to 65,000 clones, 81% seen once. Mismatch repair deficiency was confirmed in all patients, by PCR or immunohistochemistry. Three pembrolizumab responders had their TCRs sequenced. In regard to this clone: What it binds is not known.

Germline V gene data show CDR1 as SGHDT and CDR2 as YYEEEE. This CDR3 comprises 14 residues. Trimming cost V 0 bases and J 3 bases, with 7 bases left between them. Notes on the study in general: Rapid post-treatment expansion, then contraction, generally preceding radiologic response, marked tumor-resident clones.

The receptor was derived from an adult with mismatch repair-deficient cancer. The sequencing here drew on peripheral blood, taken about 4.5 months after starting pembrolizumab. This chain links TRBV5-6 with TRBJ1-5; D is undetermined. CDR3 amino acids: CASSLGQINQPQHF. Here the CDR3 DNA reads TGTGCCAGCAGCTTGGGGCAGATCAATCAGCCCCAGCATTTT.